Shown below are 5 T cell receptor beta chains from a single sample sequenced in a study of CD8 T cells in Susac syndrome. Random hexamers were used to reverse transcribe the RNA input (roughly 0.5 to 1 ug). TCRdb re-analysed the immunoSEQ multiplex PCR reads in MiXCR, keeping a single row per CDR3 protein. The sample has around 110,000 distinct CDR3 sequences; roughly 94% are singletons. The sample comprised CD8+ T cells from PBMCs. The receptors originated from a human donor with Susac syndrome.

The rearrangement uses TRBV27 and TRBJ1-5; D is uncertain. V was shortened by 1 base and J by 2 bases, with 9 bases between the two germline ends. The germline gives CDR1 MNHEY, CDR2 SMNVEV (reference sequence). The CDR3 runs 15 residues. CDR3 DNA: TGTGCCAGCAGTTTATATAAGGGAGGCAATCAGCCCCAGCATTTT. It translates to CASSLYKGGNQPQHF.

CDR3 in amino acids: CASSQWGQTVNTEAFF. The CDR3 DNA is TGCGCCAGCAGTCAATGGGGACAGACTGTGAACACTGAAGCTTTCTTT. The chain carries TRBV23-1 and TRBJ1-1; TRBD1 agrees at 7 bases. TRBV23-1 is assigned to the ORF class and has an uncertain function. There are 16 residues in the CDR3. The junction had 5 bases not matched to a gene; V was cut back by 1 base and J by 0 bases.

The chain combines TRBV14 with TRBJ2-5, with D perhaps TRBD1 (6 bases). CDR1 is SGHDN, CDR2 FVKESK, per germline. The CDR3 runs 16 residues. V was pared by 2 bases and J by 1 base, with 14 bases between. DNA of the CDR3: TGTGCCAGCAGCCAATGGACAGCCTCCCTCCAAGAGACCCAGTACTTC. Residues: CASSQWTASLQETQYF.

CDR3 DNA: TGCGCCAGCAGCTTGGAGCGGGGGGCCACAGATACGCAGTATTTT. Protein product: CASSLERGATDTQYF. V and J are TRBV5-1 and TRBJ2-3; TRBD2 matches 9 bases. The germline V gene encodes CDR1 SGHRS and CDR2 YFSETQ. With V trimmed by 0 bases and J by 2 bases, 1 base remained unmatched. CDR3 length equals 15 residues.

This rearrangement joins TRBV12-5 to TRBJ2-5; D remains unclear. V was pared by 1 base and J by 7 bases, with 7 bases between. The germline CDR1 and CDR2 sequences are LGHNT and FRNRAP. The CDR3 totals 12 residues. In DNA form, the CDR3 reads TGTGCTAGTGGTTTGGATTCGGGGACCCAGTACTTC. As protein: CASGLDSGTQYF.